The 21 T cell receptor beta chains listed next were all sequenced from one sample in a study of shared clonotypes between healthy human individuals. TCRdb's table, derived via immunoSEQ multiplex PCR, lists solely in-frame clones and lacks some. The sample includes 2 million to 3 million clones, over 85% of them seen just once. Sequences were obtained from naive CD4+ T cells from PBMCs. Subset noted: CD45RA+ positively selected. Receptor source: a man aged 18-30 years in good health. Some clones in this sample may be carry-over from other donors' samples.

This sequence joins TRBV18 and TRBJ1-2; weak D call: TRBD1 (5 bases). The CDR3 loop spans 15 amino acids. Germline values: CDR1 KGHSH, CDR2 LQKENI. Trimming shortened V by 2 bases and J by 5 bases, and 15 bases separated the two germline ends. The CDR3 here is CASSPARREGYGYTF. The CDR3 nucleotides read TGTGCCAGCTCACCAGCTCGCAGGGAGGGGTATGGCTACACCTTC.

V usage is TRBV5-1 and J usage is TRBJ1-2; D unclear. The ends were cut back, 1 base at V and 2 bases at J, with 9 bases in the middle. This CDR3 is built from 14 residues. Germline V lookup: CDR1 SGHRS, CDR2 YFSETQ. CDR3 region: CASSLTDGNYGYTF. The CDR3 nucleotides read TGCGCCAGCAGCTTGACCGACGGGAACTATGGCTACACCTTC.

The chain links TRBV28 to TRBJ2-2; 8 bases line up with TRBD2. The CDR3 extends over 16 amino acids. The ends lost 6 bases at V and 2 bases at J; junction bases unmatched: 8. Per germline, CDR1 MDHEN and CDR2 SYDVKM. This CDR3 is CASSPPSGRNTGELFF. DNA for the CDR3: TGTGCCAGCAGCCCACCAAGCGGGAGAAACACCGGGGAGCTGTTTTTT.

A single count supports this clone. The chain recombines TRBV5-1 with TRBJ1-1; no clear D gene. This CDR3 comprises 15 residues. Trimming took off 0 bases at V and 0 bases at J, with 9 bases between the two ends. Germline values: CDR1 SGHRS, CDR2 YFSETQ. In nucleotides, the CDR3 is TGCGCCAGCAGCTTGGGACCACAATTGAACACTGAAGCTTTCTTT. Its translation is CASSLGPQLNTEAFF.

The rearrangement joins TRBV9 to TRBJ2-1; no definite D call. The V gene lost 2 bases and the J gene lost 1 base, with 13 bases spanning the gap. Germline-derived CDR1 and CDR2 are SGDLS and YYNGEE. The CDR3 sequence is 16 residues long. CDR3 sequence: CASSVRTVLSYNEQFF. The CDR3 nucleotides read TGTGCCAGCAGCGTCCGGACGGTTCTTTCCTACAATGAGCAGTTCTTC.

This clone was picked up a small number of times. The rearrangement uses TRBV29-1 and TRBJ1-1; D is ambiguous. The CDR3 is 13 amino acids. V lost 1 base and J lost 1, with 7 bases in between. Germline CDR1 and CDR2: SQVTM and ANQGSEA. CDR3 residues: CSVEGYRNTEAFF. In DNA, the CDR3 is TGCAGCGTTGAAGGGTACAGGAACACTGAAGCTTTCTTT.

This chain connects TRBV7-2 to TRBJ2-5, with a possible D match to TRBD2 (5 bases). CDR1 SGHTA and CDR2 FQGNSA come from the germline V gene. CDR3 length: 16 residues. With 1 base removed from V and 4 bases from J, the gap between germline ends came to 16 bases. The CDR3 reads CASSLVPGKVGETQYF. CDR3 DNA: TGTGCCAGCAGCTTAGTGCCCGGGAAAGTGGGAGAGACCCAGTACTTC. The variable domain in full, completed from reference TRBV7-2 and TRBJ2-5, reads GAGVSQSPSNKVTEKGKDVELRCDPISGHTALYWYRQSLGQGLEFLIYFQGNSAPDKSGLPSDRFSAERTGGSVSTLTIQRTQQEDSAVYLCASSLVPGKVGETQYFGPGTRLLVL.

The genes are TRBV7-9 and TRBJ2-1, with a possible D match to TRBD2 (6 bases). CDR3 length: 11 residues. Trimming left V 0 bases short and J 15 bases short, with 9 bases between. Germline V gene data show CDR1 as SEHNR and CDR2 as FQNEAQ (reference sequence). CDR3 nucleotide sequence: TGTGCCAGCAGCTTAGCCTGGAGGGCGTTCTTC. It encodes CASSLAWRAFF.

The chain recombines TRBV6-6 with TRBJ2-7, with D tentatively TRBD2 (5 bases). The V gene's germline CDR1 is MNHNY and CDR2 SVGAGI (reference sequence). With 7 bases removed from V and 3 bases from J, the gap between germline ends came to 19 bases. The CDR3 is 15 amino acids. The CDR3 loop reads CASNKKRESVYEQYF. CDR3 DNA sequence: TGTGCCAGCAATAAAAAGAGGGAGTCGGTCTACGAGCAGTACTTC.

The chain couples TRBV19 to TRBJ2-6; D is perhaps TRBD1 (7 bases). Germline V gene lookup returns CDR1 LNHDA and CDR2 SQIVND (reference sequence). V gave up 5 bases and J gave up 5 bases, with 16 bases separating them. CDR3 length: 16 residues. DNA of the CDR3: TGTGCCAGTAGTTCGACAGGGCGGGGCAGGGCCAACGTCCTGACTTTC. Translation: CASSSTGRGRANVLTF.

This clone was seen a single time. As DNA, the CDR3 is TGCGCCAGCAGCCAAGATGAAGGTTTGGGGATGAACACTGAAGCTTTCTTT. It specifies CASSQDEGLGMNTEAFF. This chain joins TRBV4-1 and TRBJ1-1, with unresolved D. Germline CDR1 and CDR2: MGHRA and YSYEKL. The CDR3 consists of 17 residues. The V and J ends lost 0 bases and 0 bases respectively, with 14 bases between them.

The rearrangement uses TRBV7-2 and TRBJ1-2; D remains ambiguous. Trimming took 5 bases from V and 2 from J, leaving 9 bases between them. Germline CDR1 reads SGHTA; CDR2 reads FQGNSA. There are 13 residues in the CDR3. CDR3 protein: CASSRAGNYGYTF. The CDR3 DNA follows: TGTGCCAGCAGCCGGGCGGGAAACTATGGCTACACCTTC.

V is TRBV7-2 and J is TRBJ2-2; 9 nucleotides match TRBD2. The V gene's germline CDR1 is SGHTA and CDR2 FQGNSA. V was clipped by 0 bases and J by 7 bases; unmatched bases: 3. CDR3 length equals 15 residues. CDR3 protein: CASSLALAGLGELFF. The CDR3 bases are TGTGCCAGCAGCTTAGCGCTAGCGGGGCTCGGGGAGCTGTTTTTT.

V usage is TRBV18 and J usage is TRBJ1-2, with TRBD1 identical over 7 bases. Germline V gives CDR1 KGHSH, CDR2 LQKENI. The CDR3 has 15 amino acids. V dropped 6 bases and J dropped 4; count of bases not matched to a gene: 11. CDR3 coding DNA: TGTGCCAGCTCTCCAGGGGGGGGCCCTGGCTATGGCTACACCTTC. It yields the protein CASSPGGGPGYGYTF. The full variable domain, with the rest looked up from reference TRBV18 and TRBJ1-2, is NAGVMQNPRHLVRRRGQEARLRCSPMKGHSHVYWYRQLPEEGLKFMVYLQKENIIDESGMPKERFSAEFPKEGPSILRIQQVVRGDSAAYFCASSPGGGPGYGYTFGSGTRLTVV.

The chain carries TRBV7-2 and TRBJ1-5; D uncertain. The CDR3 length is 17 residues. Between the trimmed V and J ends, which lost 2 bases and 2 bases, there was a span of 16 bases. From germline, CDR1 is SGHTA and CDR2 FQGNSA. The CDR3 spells CASSLQYLLGGNQPQHF. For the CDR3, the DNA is TGTGCCAGCAGCTTACAGTACCTCCTGGGAGGCAATCAGCCCCAGCATTTT.

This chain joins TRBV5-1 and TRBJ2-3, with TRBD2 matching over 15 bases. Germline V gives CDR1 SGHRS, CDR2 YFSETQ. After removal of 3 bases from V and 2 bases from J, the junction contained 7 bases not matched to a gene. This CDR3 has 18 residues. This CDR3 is CASSWGGLAGGSTDTQYF. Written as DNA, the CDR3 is TGCGCCAGCAGCTGGGGGGGACTAGCGGGAGGTTCCACAGATACGCAGTATTTT.

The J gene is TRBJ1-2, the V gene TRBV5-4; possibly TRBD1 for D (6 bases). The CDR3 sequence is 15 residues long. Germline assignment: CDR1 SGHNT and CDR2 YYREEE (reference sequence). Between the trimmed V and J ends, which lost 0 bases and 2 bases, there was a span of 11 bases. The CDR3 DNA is TGTGCCAGCAGCTTGGCGGCAGGGGAAAACTATGGCTACACCTTC. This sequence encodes CASSLAAGENYGYTF.

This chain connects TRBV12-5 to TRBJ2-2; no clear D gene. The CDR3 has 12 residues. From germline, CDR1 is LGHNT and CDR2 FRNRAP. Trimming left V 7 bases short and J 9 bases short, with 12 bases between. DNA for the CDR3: TGTGCTAGTGAAGGTTCGAGCCGGGAGCTGTTTTTT. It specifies CASEGSSRELFF.

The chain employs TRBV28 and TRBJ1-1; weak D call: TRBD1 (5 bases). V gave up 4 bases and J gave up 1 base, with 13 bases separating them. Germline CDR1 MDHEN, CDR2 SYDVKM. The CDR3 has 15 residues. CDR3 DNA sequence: TGTGCCAGCAGTTATGGGGGACCCGGGAACACTGAAGCTTTCTTT. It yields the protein CASSYGGPGNTEAFF.

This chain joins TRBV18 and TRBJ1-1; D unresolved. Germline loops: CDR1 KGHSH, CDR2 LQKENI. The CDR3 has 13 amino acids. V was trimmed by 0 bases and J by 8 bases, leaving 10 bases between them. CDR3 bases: TGTGCCAGCTCACCACCGTCCCAGGACGAAGCTTTCTTT. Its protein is CASSPPSQDEAFF.

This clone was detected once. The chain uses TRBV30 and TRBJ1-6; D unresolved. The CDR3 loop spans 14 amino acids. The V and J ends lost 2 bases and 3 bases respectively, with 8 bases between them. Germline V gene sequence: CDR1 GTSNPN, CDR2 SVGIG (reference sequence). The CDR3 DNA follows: TGTGCCTGGAGTCGCGATTACTATAATTCACCCCTCCACTTT. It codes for CAWSRDYYNSPLHF. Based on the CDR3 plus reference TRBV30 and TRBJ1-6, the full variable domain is SQTIHQWPATLVQPVGSPLSLECTVEGTSNPNLYWYRQAAGRGLQLLFYSVGIGQISSEVPQNLSASRPQDRQFILSSKKLLLSDSGFYLCAWSRDYYNSPLHFGNGTRLTVT.